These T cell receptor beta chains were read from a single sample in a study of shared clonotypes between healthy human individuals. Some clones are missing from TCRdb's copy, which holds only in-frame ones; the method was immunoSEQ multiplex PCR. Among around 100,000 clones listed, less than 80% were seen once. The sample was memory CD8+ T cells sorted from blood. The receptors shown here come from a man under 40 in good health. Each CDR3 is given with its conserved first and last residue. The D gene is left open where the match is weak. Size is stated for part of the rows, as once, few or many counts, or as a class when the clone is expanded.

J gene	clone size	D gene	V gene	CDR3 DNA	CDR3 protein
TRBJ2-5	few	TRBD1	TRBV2	TGTGCCAGCAAATGGGACAGGGGGCGGGAGACCCAGTACTTC	CASKWDRGRETQYF
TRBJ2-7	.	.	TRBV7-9	TGTGCCAGCAGCCGCTCGGACAGCCCGATGAACGAGCAGTACTTC	CASSRSDSPMNEQYF
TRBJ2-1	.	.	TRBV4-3	TGCGCCAGCAGCTGGGCGGGAAATGAGCAGTTCTTC	CASSWAGNEQFF
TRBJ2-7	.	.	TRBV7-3	TGTGCCAGCAGCTTAAGTACGATAGGCGAGCAGTACTTC	CASSLSTIGEQYF
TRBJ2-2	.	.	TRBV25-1	TGTGCCAGCAGTGAATCCCCCCGCGGACTATCCAACACCGGGGAGCTGTTTTTT	CASSESPRGLSNTGELFF
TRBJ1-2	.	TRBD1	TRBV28	TGTGCCAGCAGTTTATTCTTGACAGGGATCTTAGCCAACTATGGCTACACCTTC	CASSLFLTGILANYGYTF
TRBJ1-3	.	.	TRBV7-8	TGTGCCAGCAGCCTCGCCGGGGCAGGGAGGGATTTCTTCTCTGGAAACACCATATATTTT	CASSLAGAGRDFFSGNTIYF
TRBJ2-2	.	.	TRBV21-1	TGTGCCAGCAGTACCCAAAACTACACAGGCTTGACCGGGGAGCTGTTTTTT	CASSTQNYTGLTGELFF
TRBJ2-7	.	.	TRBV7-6	TGTGCCAGCAGCTTATTAGGCGACGAGCAGTACTTC	CASSLLGDEQYF
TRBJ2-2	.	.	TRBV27	TGTGCCAGCAGTCAAGGCTCCACCGGGGAGCTGTTTTTT	CASSQGSTGELFF
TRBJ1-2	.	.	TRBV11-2	TGTGCCAGCAGCCGACTGAACTATGGCTACACCTTC	CASSRLNYGYTF
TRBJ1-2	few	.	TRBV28	TGTGCCAGCAGTTTTTGGGGAAACAACTATGGCTACACCTTC	CASSFWGNNYGYTF
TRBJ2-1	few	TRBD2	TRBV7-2	TGTGCCAGCAGCTTACCTACTAGCGGGAGGTGGGATGAGCAGTTCTTC	CASSLPTSGRWDEQFF
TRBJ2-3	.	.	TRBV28	TGTGCCAGCAGTTCCAGGGGAGCCCCTCAAGATACGCAGTATTTT	CASSSRGAPQDTQYF
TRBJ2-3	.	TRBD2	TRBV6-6	TGTGCCACCCGGGGGGACGGGGAGTATACAGATACGCAGTATTTT	CATRGDGEYTDTQYF
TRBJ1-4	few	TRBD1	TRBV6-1	TGTGCCAGCACCCCGGACAGGGGAGGAGAAAAACTGTTTTTT	CASTPDRGGEKLFF
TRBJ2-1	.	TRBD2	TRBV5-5	TGTGCCAGCAGCGGGGGACTAGCGGGAGGGGTCTACAATGAGCAGTTCTTC	CASSGGLAGGVYNEQFF
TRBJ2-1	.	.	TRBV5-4	TGTGCCAGCAGCTTGATTGGGGGGGCCTGGGACGATGAGCAGTTCTTC	CASSLIGGAWDDEQFF
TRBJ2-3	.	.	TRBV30	TGTGCCTGGACAGGCTGGGTGGGCACAGATACGCAGTATTTT	CAWTGWVGTDTQYF
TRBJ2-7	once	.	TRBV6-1	TGTGCCAGCAGTCCGGGTCCTCCCTACGAGCAGTACTTC	CASSPGPPYEQYF
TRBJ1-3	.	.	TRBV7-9	TGTGCCAGCAGCTTAGCGGACTCTGGAAACACCATATATTTT	CASSLADSGNTIYF
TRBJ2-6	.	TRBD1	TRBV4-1	TGCGCCAGCAGCCAAGCCGGGACAGCTTACTCTGGGGCCAACGTCCTGACTTTC	CASSQAGTAYSGANVLTF
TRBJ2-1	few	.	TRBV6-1	TGTGCCACCTTGACAATCTACAATGAGCAGTTCTTC	CATLTIYNEQFF
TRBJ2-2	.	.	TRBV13	TGTGCCAGCAGCTTAGGGGTTACCGGGGAGCTGTTTTTT	CASSLGVTGELFF
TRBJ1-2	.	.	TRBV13	TGTGCCAGCAGCAGAACGGGGGGGTCCTATGGCTACACCTTC	CASSRTGGSYGYTF
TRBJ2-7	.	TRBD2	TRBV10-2	TGCGCCAGCACTGGACTAGCGGGCTACGAGCAGTACTTC	CASTGLAGYEQYF
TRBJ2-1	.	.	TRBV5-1	TGCGCCAGCAGCTTGGTGGGGGGAGAGCAGTTCTTC	CASSLVGGEQFF
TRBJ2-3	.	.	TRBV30	TGTGCCTGGAGTGTTAGCGGGACAGGGACAGATACGCAGTATTTT	CAWSVSGTGTDTQYF
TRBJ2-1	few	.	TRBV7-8	TGTGCCAGCAGCTGGAAGGATGGGGTGGCCAATGAGCAGTTCTTC	CASSWKDGVANEQFF
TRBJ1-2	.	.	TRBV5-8	TGTATCTGTGGGGCATATGGCTACACCTTC	CICGAYGYTF
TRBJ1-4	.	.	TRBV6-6	TGTGCCAGCAGTTACGGGGCTAATGAAAAACTGTTTTTT	CASSYGANEKLFF
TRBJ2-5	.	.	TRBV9	TGTGCCAGCAGCGTAGATATGGTGGGTGAGACCCAGTACTTC	CASSVDMVGETQYF